These T cell receptor beta chains were read from a single sample in a study of regulatory T cells in long-lasting Graves disease. One entry per CDR3 protein results from TCRdb running MiXCR on the multiplex PCR reads. The data contain around 460,000 distinct CDR3 sequences, under 25% of them seen just once; the ten biggest clones take up around 13%. The sample in question was peripheral blood mononuclear cells (PBMCs), obtained when the disease was refractory, from a patient treated with antithyroid drugs. These receptors were collected from a female donor with Graves disease. The CDR3 runs from the conserved cysteine through the conserved F or W. Fields, in order: J gene, V gene, D gene, clone size, CDR3 protein, CDR3 DNA. D genes are given only for firm matches. Rows may omit the clone size; those that give it use once, few, many or a size class.

>TRBJ2-5|TRBV9|-|few
CASSAGPQLQETQYF
TGTGCCAGCAGCGCGGGCCCGCAGCTCCAAGAGACCCAGTACTTC
>TRBJ2-5|TRBV20-1|-|once
CSAHEGGPQETQYF
TGCAGTGCTCACGAGGGGGGACCTCAAGAGACCCAGTACTTC
>TRBJ2-2|TRBV2|-|many
CASSLPNTGELFF
TGTGCCAGCAGCCTTCCGAACACCGGGGAGCTGTTTTTT
>TRBJ2-7|TRBV28|-|many
CASSFGAGSYEQYF
TGTGCCAGCAGTTTTGGGGCTGGCTCCTACGAGCAGTACTTC
>TRBJ1-6|TRBV20-1|TRBD1|many
CSALHRGTNSPLHF
TGCAGTGCCCTACACAGGGGGACCAATTCACCCCTCCACTTT
>TRBJ2-7|TRBV7-2|TRBD2|many
CASSYETSGSYEQYF
TGTGCCAGCAGCTATGAGACTAGCGGGTCCTACGAGCAGTACTTC
>TRBJ2-7|TRBV3-1|-|-
CASSWGRSGSYEQYF
TGTGCCAGCAGCTGGGGAAGGAGCGGCTCCTACGAGCAGTACTTC
>TRBJ2-3|TRBV28|TRBD2|-
CASSPGGGTSGAQYF
TGTGCCAGCAGTCCCGGCGGGGGGACCTCAGGGGCGCAGTATTTT
>TRBJ1-2|TRBV6-9|-|many
CASSYPPGHRNYGYTF
TGTGCCAGCAGTTATCCCCCGGGACACAGAAACTATGGCTACACCTTC
>TRBJ2-1|TRBV15|-|few
CATSGRLGNEQFF
TGTGCCACCAGCGGTCGCCTCGGCAATGAGCAGTTCTTC
>TRBJ2-2|TRBV7-9|TRBD1|-
CASSLTRTGVGELFF
TGTGCCAGCAGCCTAACCCGGACAGGGGTTGGGGAGCTGTTTTTT
>TRBJ1-1|TRBV28|-|-
CASSYGAGRDTEAFF
TGTGCCAGCAGTTATGGTGCAGGGAGGGACACTGAAGCTTTCTTT
>TRBJ2-3|TRBV28|-|-
CASWQSSTDTQYF
TGTGCCAGCTGGCAGTCTAGCACAGATACGCAGTATTTT
>TRBJ2-4|TRBV6-1|-|many
CASSTRSINSYF
TGTGCCAGCAGCACCAGGTCGATTAACTCGTACTTC
>TRBJ1-2|TRBV5-1|-|few
CASSWDALEGIGYTF
TGCGCCAGCAGCTGGGACGCGCTGGAGGGGATCGGCTACACCTTC
>TRBJ2-2|TRBV20-1|-|many
CSARDTGELFF
TGCAGTGCTAGGGACACCGGGGAGCTGTTTTTT
>TRBJ1-5|TRBV7-2|-|few
CASSLVSTDSNQPQHF
TGTGCCAGCAGCTTAGTCAGTACTGATAGCAATCAGCCCCAGCATTTT
>TRBJ1-6|TRBV7-2|TRBD1|many
CASKGDRGYNSPLHF
TGTGCCAGCAAGGGGGACAGGGGTTATAATTCACCCCTCCACTTT
>TRBJ2-2|TRBV5-1|-|-
CASSLQPNTGELFF
TGCGCCAGCAGCTTGCAACCGAACACCGGGGAGCTGTTTTTT
>TRBJ1-2|TRBV29-1|TRBD1|-
CSARLSTGNYGYTF
TGCAGCGCCCGCCTCTCGACAGGGAACTATGGCTACACCTTC
>TRBJ2-7|TRBV27|-|few
CASSTISSYEQYF
TGTGCCAGCAGTACTATTAGCTCCTACGAGCAGTACTTC
>TRBJ2-3|TRBV28|-|many
CASSLLSFISTDTQYF
TGTGCCAGCAGTTTATTAAGTTTCATATCCACAGATACGCAGTATTTT
>TRBJ1-5|TRBV2|-|many
CASRDGRLQLNQPQHF
TGTGCCAGCAGGGATGGGAGGTTACAACTTAATCAGCCCCAGCATTTT
>TRBJ2-7|TRBV12-5|TRBD1|-
CASGLGQGWIHEQYF
TGTGCTAGTGGTTTGGGACAGGGGTGGATCCACGAGCAGTACTTC
>TRBJ2-7|TRBV6-1|-|few
CASRISYEQYF
TGTGCCAGCAGGATATCCTACGAGCAGTACTTC
>TRBJ2-7|TRBV5-6|-|many
CASSTGLGEQYF
TGTGCCAGCAGCACGGGTCTGGGGGAGCAGTACTTC
>TRBJ1-2|TRBV29-1|TRBD1|-
CSVEDIGTGVGYTF
TGCAGCGTTGAGGACATCGGGACAGGGGTAGGCTACACCTTC
>TRBJ2-7|TRBV9|-|-
CASSVDPAGTYEQYF
TGTGCCAGCAGCGTAGATCCCGCAGGGACCTACGAGCAGTACTTC
>TRBJ2-1|TRBV7-9|-|few
CASSLTGTIDEQFF
TGTGCCAGCAGCTTAACAGGGACGATCGATGAGCAGTTCTTC
>TRBJ2-6|TRBV12-3/TRBV12-4|-|few
CASMGTGSGANVLTF
TGTGCCAGCATGGGTACGGGCTCTGGGGCCAACGTCCTGACTTTC
>TRBJ2-7|TRBV28|-|many
CASSLSRGGDEQYF
TGTGCCAGCAGTTTATCCCGTGGAGGGGACGAGCAGTACTTC
>TRBJ1-6|TRBV7-2|TRBD1|-
CASSKEGQGTYNSPLHF
TGTGCCAGCAGCAAAGAGGGACAGGGAACTTATAATTCACCCCTCCACTTT
>TRBJ2-2|TRBV20-1|-|few
CSASGPGELFF
TGCAGTGCTAGTGGCCCCGGGGAGCTGTTTTTT
>TRBJ1-5|TRBV6-9|-|-
CASSSEGGQYNQPQHF
TGTGCCAGCAGTTCCGAGGGAGGGCAATACAATCAGCCCCAGCATTTT
>TRBJ1-2|TRBV25-1|-|many
CASSIKEGEKSGYTF
TGTGCCAGCAGCATTAAGGAGGGGGAGAAAAGTGGCTACACCTTC
>TRBJ1-1|TRBV3-1|-|-
CASSQIATKEAFF
TGTGCCAGCAGCCAAATTGCAACTAAAGAAGCTTTCTTT
>TRBJ2-5|TRBV12-3/TRBV12-4|-|-
CASSLRDRASQETQYF
TGTGCCAGCAGTTTGCGGGACAGAGCTAGCCAAGAGACCCAGTACTTC
>TRBJ2-7|TRBV7-2|TRBD2|few
CASSPGLLGEQYF
TGTGCCAGCAGCCCGGGACTACTCGGGGAGCAGTACTTC